This is a list of T cell receptor beta chains from one sample in a study of glioma-infiltrating T cells after dendritic cell vaccination. Data came from immunoSEQ multiplex PCR; TCRdb stores just in-frame clones and leaves some out. The data show 98,000 or so clones, 80% seen once. The sample here was blood, taken after dendritic cell vaccination. Every receptor here comes from a human donor with glioblastoma. CDR3s include the opening cysteine and the closing phenylalanine or tryptophan. D genes are given only for firm matches. Rows give clone size only sometimes, using once, few, many, or a class for an expanded clone.

d_call cdr3_length j_call v_call clone_size cdr3_aa cdr3_nt
TRBD1 16 TRBJ1-4 TRBV6-5 NA CASSFGPGQHNEKLFF TGTGCCAGCAGTTTCGGGCCGGGACAGCACAATGAAAAACTGTTTTTT
NA 13 TRBJ2-7 TRBV19 NA CASNEGVAYEQYF TGTGCCAGTAACGAGGGGGTTGCCTACGAGCAGTACTTC
NA 14 TRBJ2-7 TRBV25-1 NA CASSVSGSFYEQYF TGTGCCAGCAGTGTGAGCGGATCCTTCTACGAGCAGTACTTC
TRBD1 18 TRBJ2-2 TRBV4-1 NA CASSPDRGRSDDTGELFF TGCGCCAGCAGCCCCGACAGGGGGCGGTCGGATGACACCGGGGAGCTGTTTTTT
NA 13 TRBJ1-1 TRBV11-1 NA CASSFVEIAEAFF TGTGCCAGCAGCTTTGTTGAGATCGCTGAAGCTTTCTTT
NA 12 TRBJ1-1 TRBV6-6 NA CASTRENTEAFF TGTGCCAGCACCAGGGAGAACACTGAAGCTTTCTTT
NA 11 TRBJ1-1 TRBV6-1 NA CASNRQVQAFF TGTGCCAGCAATCGACAAGTCCAGGCTTTCTTT
NA 14 TRBJ1-1 TRBV5-1 NA CASRPTGVNTEAFF TGCGCCAGCAGGCCGACAGGAGTGAACACTGAAGCTTTCTTT
TRBD2 13 TRBJ2-1 TRBV19 NA CASSIEEGGYQFF TGTGCCAGTAGTATAGAAGAGGGAGGGTATCAGTTCTTC
TRBD1 15 TRBJ1-1 TRBV10-3 NA CAISIRTGENTEAFF TGTGCCATCAGTATTAGGACAGGAGAGAACACTGAAGCTTTCTTT
NA 16 TRBJ2-2 TRBV4-2 NA CASSQMASDIPGELFF TGTGCCAGCAGCCAGATGGCTAGCGATATCCCCGGGGAGCTGTTTTTT
NA 13 TRBJ1-1 TRBV6-5 few CASSYGSGGEAFF TGTGCCAGCAGTTACGGTAGTGGAGGTGAAGCCTTCTTT
TRBD1 16 TRBJ2-2 TRBV5-1 NA CASSRQGIGNTGELFF TGCGCCAGCAGTCGACAGGGGATAGGGAACACCGGGGAGCTGTTTTTT
TRBD1 12 TRBJ1-1 TRBV4-1 NA CASSQDRGRAFF TGCGCCAGCAGCCAAGACAGGGGGCGGGCTTTCTTT
TRBD2 17 TRBJ2-5 TRBV5-1 NA CASSLEPPGLARQTQYF TGCGCCAGCAGCTTGGAACCCCCGGGACTAGCTAGGCAGACCCAGTACTTC
TRBD1 14 TRBJ1-2 TRBV27 few CASSLQGGNYGYTF TGTGCCAGCAGTTTACAGGGGGGTAACTATGGCTACACCTTC
NA 15 TRBJ2-1 TRBV19 NA CASGGGGNAYNEQFF TGTGCCAGCGGAGGGGGCGGGAACGCGTACAATGAGCAGTTCTTC
TRBD1 14 TRBJ1-2 TRBV28 NA CASGVVQGNYGYTF TGTGCCAGCGGGGTTGTACAGGGGAACTATGGCTACACCTTC
TRBD1 14 TRBJ2-2 TRBV5-1 once CASRTGASTGELFF TGCGCCAGCAGGACAGGGGCGAGCACCGGGGAGCTGTTTTTT
NA 13 TRBJ2-3 TRBV5-6 NA CASSLAGTDTQYF TGTGCCAGCAGCTTGGCGGGGACAGATACGCAGTATTTT
NA 14 TRBJ1-2 TRBV5-1 few CASSLTVPNYGYTF TGCGCCAGCAGCTTGACAGTTCCTAACTATGGCTACACCTTC
NA 12 TRBJ2-2 TRBV5-8 NA CASSLHTGELFF TGTGCCAGCAGCCTTCACACCGGGGAGCTGTTTTTT
NA 15 TRBJ2-7 TRBV28 NA CASSFDVSGLREQYF TGTGCCAGCAGTTTCGACGTATCAGGGTTGAGGGAGCAGTACTTC
NA 15 TRBJ1-2 TRBV6-5 NA CASSLGGARNYGYTF TGTGCCAGCAGTTTAGGAGGGGCGCGGAACTATGGCTACACCTTC
NA 14 TRBJ2-7 TRBV2 NA CASSGGGPTYEQYF TGTGCCAGCAGTGGGGGAGGACCCACCTACGAGCAGTACTTC
NA 14 TRBJ2-3 TRBV5-1 NA CASSLGGGTDTQYF TGCGCCAGCAGCTTGGGCGGGGGCACAGATACGCAGTATTTT
NA 11 TRBJ2-1 TRBV30 NA CAWSSNNEQFF TGTGCCTGGAGTTCCAACAATGAGCAGTTCTTC
NA 15 TRBJ2-2 TRBV27 NA CASRTRGANTGELFF TGTGCCAGCAGGACCCGGGGTGCGAACACCGGGGAGCTGTTTTTT
NA 15 TRBJ1-2 TRBV19 NA CASSTGVGQLYGYTF TGTGCCAGTAGTACTGGAGTTGGACAGCTATATGGCTACACCTTC
TRBD1 17 TRBJ2-2 TRBV11-1 NA CASSLAAGGLETGELFF TGTGCCAGCAGCTTAGCGGCAGGGGGCTTAGAAACCGGGGAGCTGTTTTTT
NA 14 TRBJ2-7 TRBV4-2 NA CASSYAAGSYEQYF TGTGCCAGCAGCTACGCGGCGGGCTCCTACGAGCAGTACTTC
TRBD2 16 TRBJ2-1 TRBV28 few CASSTLAGGPYNEQFF TGTGCCAGCAGTACCCTAGCGGGAGGGCCGTACAATGAGCAGTTCTTC
TRBD1 15 TRBJ1-1 TRBV5-1 NA CASSQRQGVGAEAFF TGCGCCAGCAGCCAACGACAGGGTGTTGGAGCTGAAGCTTTCTTT
TRBD1 20 TRBJ2-7 TRBV5-1 NA CASSLRPAQWSGQGYNEQYF TGCGCCAGCAGCTTGCGTCCTGCGCAGTGGTCCGGACAGGGTTATAACGAGCAGTACTTC
TRBD1 14 TRBJ1-5 TRBV7-9 NA CASSPTGGNQPQHF TGTGCCAGCAGCCCTACAGGGGGCAATCAGCCCCAGCATTTT
NA 16 TRBJ1-2 TRBV10-3 NA CAISPLPLQGNYGYTF TGTGCCATCAGCCCCCTTCCTTTACAGGGAAACTATGGCTACACCTTC
NA 12 TRBJ2-3 TRBV29-1 NA CSVEVRPYTQYF TGCAGCGTTGAAGTCAGGCCCTATACGCAGTATTTT
NA 13 TRBJ2-7 TRBV5-4 NA CASSLGGRGGQYF TGTGCCAGCAGCTTGGGAGGGAGGGGGGGGCAGTACTTC
TRBD2 18 TRBJ2-1 TRBV2 NA CASSEAGAGGLLYNEQFF TGTGCCAGCAGTGAAGCGGGAGCGGGGGGGCTTCTCTACAATGAGCAGTTCTTC
NA 14 TRBJ2-7 TRBV5-1 NA CASSLFVRPYEQYF TGCGCCAGCAGCTTGTTTGTCCGTCCCTACGAGCAGTACTTC
TRBD2 16 TRBJ2-7 TRBV9 NA CASSVGEGLAGDEQYF TGTGCCAGCAGCGTAGGTGAAGGACTAGCGGGAGACGAGCAGTACTTC
NA 16 TRBJ1-2 TRBV7-9 once CASSAYSGTLVYGYTF TGTGCCAGCAGCGCTTACTCCGGGACACTTGTCTATGGCTACACCTTC
NA 14 TRBJ1-2 TRBV2 NA CASSEWSGDYGYTF TGTGCCAGCAGTGAATGGTCAGGGGACTATGGCTACACCTTC
NA 17 TRBJ2-4 TRBV4-1 NA CASSQDITGPFKNIQYF TGCGCCAGCAGCCAAGATATAACAGGCCCTTTTAAAAACATTCAGTACTTC
TRBD1 13 TRBJ1-2 TRBV2 NA CASSEEQGYGYTF TGTGCCAGCAGTGAAGAACAGGGGTATGGCTACACCTTC
TRBD2 15 TRBJ2-1 TRBV9 NA CASSSKSGTSDEQFF TGTGCCAGCAGCTCCAAATCCGGGACTAGCGATGAGCAGTTCTTC
NA 13 TRBJ1-5 TRBV7-8 once CASSPHELQPQHF TGTGCCAGCAGCCCCCACGAGCTTCAGCCCCAGCATTTT
NA 11 TRBJ1-2 TRBV30 NA CAWAGDTRYTF TGTGCCTGGGCCGGGGACACACGCTACACCTTC
NA 15 TRBJ1-1 TRBV6-1 NA CASSELGKGDTEAFF TGTGCCAGCAGTGAACTAGGGAAGGGGGACACTGAAGCTTTCTTT